The rows below give T cell receptor beta chains drawn from one sample of a study of T-cell reconstitution after alpha-beta-depleted transplantation in children. Each CDR3 protein is one row after TCRdb ran MiXCR on the PCR reads. The top ten hold less than 4% of the sample, which has a few hundred thousand distinct CDR3 sequences, around 18% seen once. The material was PBMCs from the stem cell graft donor, obtained from the stem cell graft. The source is a human donor who donated a stem cell graft to a child with acute lymphoblastic leukemia. Both conserved end residues are part of each CDR3. Each record gives: V gene, J gene, clone size, D gene, CDR3 protein, CDR3 DNA. D genes are given only for firm matches. Clone size is not always given. Where it is, it says once, few, many or a class for expanded clones.

>TRBV7-8|TRBJ2-1|NA|NA
CASRDSGSSYNEQFF
TGTGCCAGCAGGGATAGCGGTAGCTCCTACAATGAGCAGTTCTTC
>TRBV6-2/TRBV6-3|TRBJ2-7|few|NA
CASIDALSYEQYF
TGTGCCAGCATTGACGCCCTCTCCTACGAGCAGTACTTC
>TRBV29-1|TRBJ2-7|few|TRBD2
CSVVLAGNEQYF
TGCAGCGTTGTCCTAGCGGGAAACGAGCAGTACTTC
>TRBV29-1|TRBJ2-1|few|NA
CSVMKGGEQFF
TGCAGCGTTATGAAAGGGGGAGAGCAGTTCTTC
>TRBV24-1|TRBJ1-2|NA|NA
CATSPEGYGYTF
TGTGCCACCAGTCCGGAGGGCTATGGCTACACCTTC
>TRBV7-2|TRBJ2-1|NA|TRBD2
CASSNTAGGSDEQFF
TGTGCCAGCAGCAATACAGCGGGGGGGTCCGATGAGCAGTTCTTC
>TRBV29-1|TRBJ2-7|few|NA
CSVEGQSTYEQYF
TGCAGCGTTGAGGGGCAATCGACCTACGAGCAGTACTTC
>TRBV6-1|TRBJ1-1|NA|TRBD1
CASSGRRTGLTAFF
TGTGCCAGCAGTGGGCGGAGGACAGGGCTTACGGCTTTCTTT
>TRBV27|TRBJ1-1|few|NA
CASLEGTEAFF
TGTGCCAGTCTTGAAGGGACTGAAGCTTTCTTT
>TRBV12-3/TRBV12-4|TRBJ1-1|few|NA
CASSLRGSENTEAFF
TGTGCCAGCAGTTTACGGGGCAGCGAGAACACTGAAGCTTTCTTT
>TRBV7-9|TRBJ1-2|NA|TRBD1
CASSKGGQGSFDGYTF
TGTGCCAGCAGCAAAGGCGGACAGGGTTCGTTCGATGGCTACACCTTC
>TRBV6-1|TRBJ1-5|few|NA
CASSELTRGVNQPQHF
TGTGCCAGCAGTGAACTAACCCGCGGGGTCAATCAGCCCCAGCATTTT
>TRBV5-1|TRBJ1-5|NA|TRBD1
CASSTGGGQPQHF
TGCGCCAGCAGTACAGGGGGCGGGCAGCCCCAGCATTTT
>TRBV5-1|TRBJ2-1|few|NA
CASGLNRVNEQFF
TGCGCCAGCGGTTTAAACAGGGTAAATGAGCAGTTCTTC
>TRBV20-1|TRBJ2-7|NA|TRBD1
CSARPPGQGALRYF
TGCAGTGCTAGGCCCCCGGGACAGGGGGCACTTCGGTACTTC
>TRBV5-1|TRBJ2-3|few|TRBD1
CASSLTGAPDTQYF
TGCGCCAGCAGCTTAACAGGGGCCCCAGATACGCAGTATTTT
>TRBV20-1|TRBJ2-1|few|TRBD1
CSARVGQGNVNYNEQFF
TGCAGTGCTAGAGTCGGACAGGGTAATGTTAACTACAATGAGCAGTTCTTC
>TRBV7-3|TRBJ1-3|NA|NA
CASSASGSGNTIYF
TGTGCCAGCAGCGCTTCAGGCTCTGGAAACACCATATATTTT
>TRBV5-1|TRBJ2-7|few|NA
CASSYGPSYEQYF
TGCGCCAGCAGCTACGGGCCCTCCTACGAGCAGTACTTC
>TRBV9|TRBJ2-7|NA|NA
CASSTGTEEGEQYF
TGTGCCAGCAGTACCGGGACCGAGGAGGGCGAGCAGTACTTC
>TRBV15|TRBJ1-5|NA|NA
CATSREGEVRQPQHF
TGTGCCACCAGCAGAGAGGGGGAGGTACGCCAGCCCCAGCATTTT
>TRBV2|TRBJ2-2|NA|NA
CASTGVDTGELFF
TGTGCCAGCACAGGGGTTGACACCGGGGAGCTGTTTTTT
>TRBV5-1|TRBJ1-4|NA|TRBD1
CASSLGDSRNEKLFF
TGCGCCAGCAGCTTGGGGGACAGCCGTAATGAAAAACTGTTTTTT
>TRBV9|TRBJ1-1|NA|NA
CASSDGTSIIEAFF
TGTGCCAGCAGCGACGGGACATCCATAATAGAAGCTTTCTTT
>TRBV15|TRBJ1-1|NA|NA
CATSRGWSGHMNTEAFF
TGTGCCACCAGCAGAGGGTGGTCCGGCCATATGAACACTGAAGCTTTCTTT
>TRBV7-8|TRBJ2-1|NA|TRBD2
CASSYPRRRGSLNNEQFF
TGTGCCAGCAGCTACCCCCGGAGGCGCGGGAGCCTTAACAATGAGCAGTTCTTC
>TRBV3-1|TRBJ2-3|few|NA
CASSQEGTVSPSTDTQYF
TGTGCCAGCAGCCAAGAGGGAACGGTCTCCCCTAGCACAGATACGCAGTATTTT
>TRBV20-1|TRBJ2-1|few|TRBD2
CSASGSGLTTYNEQFF
TGCAGTGCTAGTGGTAGCGGGCTTACCACCTACAATGAGCAGTTCTTC
>TRBV9|TRBJ2-7|NA|NA
CASSVGGEGYEQYF
TGTGCCAGCAGCGTCGGGGGAGAGGGCTACGAGCAGTACTTC
>TRBV21-1|TRBJ2-5|few|NA
CASSKEDYYF
TGTGCCAGCAGCAAAGAGGATTATTACTTC
>TRBV9|TRBJ1-3|NA|NA
CASSVEPGISGNTIYF
TGTGCCAGCAGCGTAGAGCCGGGGATCTCTGGAAACACCATATATTTT
>TRBV9|TRBJ2-1|NA|NA
CASSSLPSYNEQFF
TGTGCCAGCAGCTCCCTCCCTTCCTACAATGAGCAGTTCTTC
>TRBV3-1|TRBJ2-7|few|NA
CASSQEGGTRPYEQYF
TGTGCCAGCAGCCAAGAAGGGGGTACCAGACCCTACGAGCAGTACTTC
>TRBV4-2|TRBJ1-2|NA|NA
CASSQDEGQTTNYGYTF
TGTGCCAGCAGCCAAGATGAGGGGCAGACGACCAACTATGGCTACACCTTC